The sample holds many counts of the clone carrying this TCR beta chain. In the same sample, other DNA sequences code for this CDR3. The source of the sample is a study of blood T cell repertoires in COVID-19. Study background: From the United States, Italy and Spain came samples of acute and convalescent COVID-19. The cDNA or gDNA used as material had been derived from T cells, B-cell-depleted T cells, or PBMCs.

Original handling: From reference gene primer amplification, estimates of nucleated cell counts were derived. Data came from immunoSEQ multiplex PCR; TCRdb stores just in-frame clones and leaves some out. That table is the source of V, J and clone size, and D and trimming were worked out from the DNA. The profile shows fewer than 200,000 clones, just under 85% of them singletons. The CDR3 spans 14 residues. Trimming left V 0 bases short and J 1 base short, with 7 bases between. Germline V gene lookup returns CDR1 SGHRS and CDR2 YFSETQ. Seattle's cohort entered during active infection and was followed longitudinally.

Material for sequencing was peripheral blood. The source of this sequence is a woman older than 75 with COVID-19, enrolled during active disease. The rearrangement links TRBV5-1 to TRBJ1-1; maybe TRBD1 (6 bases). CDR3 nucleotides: TGCGCCAGCAGCTTGGGGGACACGAACACTGAAGCTTTCTTT. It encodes CASSLGDTNTEAFF.